This TCR beta chain was found in a study of T cells in localized non-small cell lung cancer. Profiling relied on immunoSEQ multiplex PCR, and the TCRdb table lists in-frame clones only, not all of them. The sample consists of 2,500 to 3,000 clones, roughly 26% of them appearing once. The germline gives CDR1 SGHNT, CDR2 YENEEA. Trimming stripped 6 bases from V and 12 bases from J, with 21 bases between. The CDR3 consists of 14 residues. Specimen: normal lung tissue next to the tumor, collected before any cancer treatment. The rearrangement joins TRBV11-3 to TRBJ2-1, with a weak D call TRBD1 (6 bases). The source of this sequence is a male donor at least 60 years old with stage II lung adenocarcinoma. The CDR3 coding sequence is TGTGCCAGCAGTCCGGGACATTACATTCTAGGGCAGTTCTTC. Its translation: CASSPGHYILGQFF.